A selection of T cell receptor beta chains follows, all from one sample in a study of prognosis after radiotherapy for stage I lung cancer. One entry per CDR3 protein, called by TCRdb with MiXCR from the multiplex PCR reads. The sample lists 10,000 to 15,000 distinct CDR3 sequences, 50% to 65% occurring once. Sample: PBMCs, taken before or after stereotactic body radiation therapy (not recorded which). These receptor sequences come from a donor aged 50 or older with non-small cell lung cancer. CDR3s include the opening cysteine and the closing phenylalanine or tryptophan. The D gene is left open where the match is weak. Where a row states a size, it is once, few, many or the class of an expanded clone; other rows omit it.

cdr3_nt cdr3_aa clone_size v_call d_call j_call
TGCACCAGCAGTTCCCAGAACCCGACCTACAATGAGCAGTTCTTC CTSSSQNPTYNEQFF . TRBV5-1 . TRBJ2-1
TGTGCCAGCAGCCGGGACGGACCGTCTGGAAACACCATATATTTT CASSRDGPSGNTIYF many TRBV5-4 . TRBJ1-3
TGTGCCAGCAGAGCGGGAGTTTGGAACGGGGAGCTGTTTTTT CASRAGVWNGELFF medium-sized TRBV27 TRBD2 TRBJ2-2
TGTGCCAGCAGCGTTAGTAGCGGGAGCTTTCAGGAGACCCAGTACTTC CASSVSSGSFQETQYF few TRBV9 TRBD2 TRBJ2-5
TGTGCCAGCAGGAGGGACCAATTGAACAATGAGCAGTTCTTC CASRRDQLNNEQFF medium-sized TRBV6-1 . TRBJ2-1
TGTGCCAGCAGTGCAAACAGGGTGGATACGCAGTATTTT CASSANRVDTQYF . TRBV6-2/TRBV6-3 . TRBJ2-3
TGTGCCAGCAGTGAAGCTCGAGACTACGAGCAGTACTTC CASSEARDYEQYF medium-sized TRBV2 . TRBJ2-7
TGTGCCAGCAGTCCTTCGCCCGGACAGGGTGCCCCAGGAAACACCATATATTTT CASSPSPGQGAPGNTIYF medium-sized TRBV11-2 TRBD1 TRBJ1-3
TGTGCCATCAGCTACTCTGGGTACGGCTACACCTTC CAISYSGYGYTF . TRBV6-2/TRBV6-3 . TRBJ1-2
TGTGCCACAGGGGAGAGCGCAGATACGCAGTATTTT CATGESADTQYF many TRBV10-3 . TRBJ2-3
TGCGCCAGCAGTGGACTAGCGGGAGGGGGTGAGCAGTTCTTC CASSGLAGGGEQFF . TRBV10-2 TRBD2 TRBJ2-1
TGTGCCAGCAGTCCCGGGACAGGACGGCTCACCTTC CASSPGTGRLTF medium-sized TRBV27 TRBD1 TRBJ1-2
TGCGCCAGCAGTCGGGACTGTGCCTACGAGCAGTACTTC CASSRDCAYEQYF . TRBV5-1 . TRBJ2-7
TGTGCCAGCAGCCAGAGGGGCAGTGACCAGCGGACCTACAATGAGCAGTTCTTC CASSQRGSDQRTYNEQFF medium-sized TRBV7-6 . TRBJ2-1
TGTTCCACGAAAACCACCGGGACTATCTCTGTTGGGCATTACTTC CSTKTTGTISVGHYF . TRBV28 TRBD2 TRBJ2-7
TGTGCCAGCAGCGTGGACAGGACTGTGGTCTTTGGTCATTGCTACACCTTC CASSVDRTVVFGHCYTF . TRBV7-2 TRBD1 TRBJ1-2
TGTGCCAGCAGCGTAGGGCGGGGGATAGATACGCAGTATTTT CASSVGRGIDTQYF . TRBV9 TRBD2 TRBJ2-3
TGTGCCAGTAGTATGGCCCAGTGCGAGCAGTACTTC CASSMAQCEQYF . TRBV19 . TRBJ2-7
TGTGCCAGCAGTTATGGGCTCGCAGCTTTCTTT CASSYGLAAFF . TRBV6-5 . TRBJ1-1
TGTGCCATCAGTGATGGTCAGGGAGAGACCCAGTACTTC CAISDGQGETQYF many TRBV10-3 . TRBJ2-5
TGTGCCAGCAGCTATTCCAGGAACAATGAGCAGTTCTTC CASSYSRNNEQFF medium-sized TRBV11-2 . TRBJ2-1
TGCGCCAGCAGTCCGTTAGTATTGACTAGCACAGATACGCAGTATTTT CASSPLVLTSTDTQYF . TRBV5-1 . TRBJ2-3
TGTGCCAGCAGTTTAGGCCCAGGGAGGGATGAGCAGTTCTTC CASSLGPGRDEQFF medium-sized TRBV12-3/TRBV12-4 TRBD2 TRBJ2-1
TGTGCCAGCAGTTTAATGGACAGGGGGCGCATGCAGTACTTC CASSLMDRGRMQYF medium-sized TRBV6-5 TRBD1 TRBJ2-7
TGTGCCAGCAGCCCCCTCATGATACTAGCGGGAGTAGGTAATGAGCAGTTCTTC CASSPLMILAGVGNEQFF medium-sized TRBV9 TRBD2 TRBJ2-1
TGTGCCAGAAGCACCTCTTGGGGGGACAGTAAATACGAGCAGTACTTC CARSTSWGDSKYEQYF . TRBV5-8 . TRBJ2-7
TGTGCCAGCAGCCAAGGTGCAGGGGAGGTGGAGACCCAGTACTTC CASSQGAGEVETQYF medium-sized TRBV3-1 . TRBJ2-5
TGTGCCAGCAGTTACTCATCTGCCATATCCTACGAGCAGTACTTC CASSYSSAISYEQYF . TRBV6-9 . TRBJ2-7
TGTGCCAGCAGCCAGCAGGAAATCTCCTACGAGCATTACTTC CASSQQEISYEHYF . TRBV3-1 . TRBJ2-7
TGTGCCAGCAGCGTAGCAGGAAATAATTCACCCCTCCACTTT CASSVAGNNSPLHF many TRBV9 . TRBJ1-6
TGTGCCAGCAGTCTCAGGGAAGCGGGAGGGGCTGGGGCCAACGTCCTGACTTTC CASSLREAGGAGANVLTF medium-sized TRBV4-2 TRBD2 TRBJ2-6
TGTTCCAGCAGTGCGCAGTCGACCACAGATACGCAGTATTTT CSSSAQSTTDTQYF . TRBV6-2/TRBV6-3 . TRBJ2-3